Each of the 20 T cell receptor beta chains below was sequenced from the same sample in a study of regulatory T cells in long-lasting Graves disease. As to time point: newly diagnosed GD, antithyroid drugs for less than 3 months. PBMCs were the source of the RNA used for TCR sequencing. Arm-PCR of CDR3 regions and iRepertoire HTBI primers were used to build TCR beta libraries. MiXCR, applied by TCRdb to the multiplex PCR reads, yields one record per CDR3 protein. Of approximately 400,000 distinct CDR3 sequences in the sample, 14% to 15% were seen once. The same sample was also studied in work on T cells in Graves' hyperthyroidism and ophthalmopathy.

The sequences come from peripheral blood mononuclear cells (PBMCs), collected at new diagnosis, from a patient treated with antithyroid drugs. The receptors shown here come from a woman aged 25 to 39 with Graves disease.

This clonotype was recorded at least ten times. V gene TRBV5-6 combines with J gene TRBJ2-1; tentatively, D is TRBD2 (5 bases). This CDR3 region has 15 residues. In germline, CDR1 is SGHDT, CDR2 YYEEEE. Trimming shortened V by 0 bases and J by 0 bases, and 7 bases separated the two germline ends. As DNA, the CDR3 is TGTGCCAGCAGCTTGGGTCGGGACTCCTACAATGAGCAGTTCTTC. Amino acid sequence: CASSLGRDSYNEQFF. Based on the CDR3 plus reference TRBV5-6 and TRBJ2-1, the full variable domain is DAGVTQSPTHLIKTRGQQVTLRCSPKSGHDTVSWYQQALGQGPQFIFQYYEEEERQRGNFPDRFSGHQFPNYSSELNVNALLLGDSALYLCASSLGRDSYNEQFFGPGTRLTVL.

This clonotype was detected many times. This chain joins TRBV5-1 and TRBJ2-2; 9 positions match TRBD1. The CDR3 contains 15 residues. After removal of 4 bases from V and 1 base from J, the junction contained 2 bases not matched to a gene. The germline CDR1 and CDR2 sequences are SGHRS and YFSETQ. The CDR3 region has the DNA TGCGCCAGCAGCACGGGACAGGGGAACACCGGGGAGCTGTTTTTT. It specifies CASSTGQGNTGELFF.

This clonotype was seen more than once but under ten times. The V and J genes are TRBV9 and TRBJ2-7, with 7 bases fitting TRBD2. J was trimmed by 7 bases and V by 0 bases; bases with no gene match: 7. The CDR3 covers 14 residues. Looked up from germline, CDR1 is SGDLS and CDR2 is YYNGEE. CDR3 region: CASSVELARGEQYF. The CDR3 DNA is TGTGCCAGCAGCGTAGAACTAGCGCGAGGGGAGCAGTACTTC. The variable domain in full, completed from reference TRBV9 and TRBJ2-7, reads DSGVTQTPKHLITATGQRVTLRCSPRSGDLSVYWYQQSLDQGLQFLIQYYNGEERAKGNILERFSAQQFPDLHSELNLSSLELGDSALYFCASSVELARGEQYFGPGTRLTVT.

In its sample, this clonotype was seen many times. The J gene is TRBJ2-3, the V gene TRBV11-2; a possible D gene is TRBD2 (6 bases). Germline CDR1 reads SGHAT; CDR2 reads FQNNGV. The CDR3 has 15 amino acids. The V end lost 4 bases, the J end lost 4 bases, and 15 bases lay between the germline ends. The DNA of the CDR3 is TGTGCCAGCAGCTCATGGTTCGGGAGCGCAGATACGCAGTATTTT. This translates into CASSSWFGSADTQYF.

This clonotype has more than one count but fewer than ten. The chain has TRBV12-3 or TRBV12-4 and TRBJ1-2, with a possible D match to TRBD1 (6 bases). The CDR3 sequence is 18 residues long. The V end lost 7 bases, the J end lost 4 bases, and 28 bases lay between the germline ends. The CDR3 reads CASNLYGFQGLEIYGYTF. The CDR3 nucleotides read TGTGCCAGCAACCTTTACGGATTCCAGGGGCTGGAGATCTATGGCTACACCTTC.

This clonotype came up many times. The chain uses TRBV10-2 and TRBJ1-2; D uncertain. Looked up from germline, CDR1 is WSHSY and CDR2 is SAAADI. Trimming shortened V by 4 bases and J by 4 bases, and 16 bases separated the two germline ends. The CDR3 is made up of 15 amino acids. In DNA, the CDR3 is TGCGCCAGCAGTGTAGGTGGACCGTCGCCCTATGGCTACACCTTC. This encodes CASSVGGPSPYGYTF.

In regard to this clonotype: Given a much more abundant clone one base away, this may be a read error. The chain links TRBV27 to TRBJ2-2, with 7 nucleotides matching TRBD1. Per germline, CDR1 MNHEY and CDR2 SMNVEV (reference sequence). V was pared by 4 bases and J by 7 bases, with 3 bases of the junction left unmatched. The length of the CDR3 is 13 residues. The CDR3 region is CASSYRGGGELFF. The CDR3 DNA follows: TGTGCCAGCAGTTACAGGGGTGGCGGGGAGCTGTTTTTT.

This rearrangement joins TRBV10-3 to TRBJ2-3; D remains ambiguous. CDR3 length equals 12 residues. Deletions cut 8 bases from V and 2 bases from J, with 8 bases between. CDR1 is ENHRY, CDR2 SYGVKD, per germline. The CDR3 loop reads CAIAPFTDTQYF. The CDR3 nucleotides read TGTGCCATCGCGCCTTTCACAGATACGCAGTATTTT.

This clonotype occurred a few times. This rearrangement joins TRBV24-1 to TRBJ2-5; D is uncertain. Germline assignment: CDR1 KGHDR and CDR2 SFDVKD. Trimming left V 4 bases short and J 1 base short, with 15 bases between. The CDR3 totals 16 residues. CDR3 protein: CATSESPEEVQETQYF. CDR3 in DNA: TGTGCCACCAGTGAGTCCCCCGAGGAAGTCCAAGAGACCCAGTACTTC.

Ten or more counts support this clonotype. The V gene is TRBV11-2, the J gene TRBJ2-1, with TRBD1 matching over 11 bases. The V gene's germline CDR1 is SGHAT and CDR2 FQNNGV. The CDR3 has 20 residues. After removal of 0 bases from V and 6 bases from J, the junction contained 16 bases not matched to a gene. This CDR3 is CASSLDFPPLWDRGFNEQFF. Here the CDR3 DNA reads TGTGCCAGCAGCTTAGATTTTCCTCCCCTGTGGGACAGGGGGTTCAATGAGCAGTTCTTC.

This chain links TRBV29-1 with TRBJ2-3, with D maybe TRBD2 (6 bases). CDR1 SQVTM and CDR2 ANQGSEA come from the germline V gene. This CDR3 is 13 amino acids long. Trimming removed 4 bases at V and 7 bases at J, with 15 bases between. CDR3: CSVATRAEYTQYF. The DNA for the CDR3 is TGCAGCGTTGCGACTAGGGCCGAATATACGCAGTATTTT.

Remarks on this clonotype: This may arise from a read error, as a much more abundant clone is one base away. CDR3 DNA: TGTGCCAGCAGCCTCCCCGGTCACAATGAGCAGTACTTC. It encodes CASSLPGHNEQYF. V is TRBV7-9 and J is TRBJ2-7; D is undetermined. CDR1 is SEHNR, CDR2 FQNEAQ, per germline (reference sequence). V gave up 5 bases and J gave up 7 bases, with 15 bases separating them. This CDR3 is 13 amino acids long.

This clonotype appeared a few times. The rearrangement joins TRBV4-2 to TRBJ1-5, with TRBD1 identical over 8 bases. V trimming: 4 bases; J trimming: 0 bases; junction bases outside the gene matches: 5. Germline CDR1 reads LGHNA; CDR2 reads YNFKEQ. The CDR3 is 16 amino acids. DNA for the CDR3: TGTGCCAGCAGCCTCGGGACAGGTCATAGCAATCAGCCCCAGCATTTT. It specifies CASSLGTGHSNQPQHF.

The V and J genes are TRBV6-1 and TRBJ2-2, with D perhaps matching TRBD1 or TRBD2 (5 bases each). CDR1 is MNHNS and CDR2 is SASEGT in the germline V gene. The CDR3 sequence is 16 residues long. V was pared by 6 bases and J by 0 bases, with 14 bases between. The CDR3 sequence is CASSTGTETNTGELFF. The CDR3 nucleotides are TGTGCCAGCAGCACCGGGACGGAGACGAACACCGGGGAGCTGTTTTTT.

This clonotype was recorded at least ten times. V is TRBV2 and J is TRBJ1-6; D is possibly TRBD1 (6 bases). The CDR3 has 14 residues. The germline CDR1 and CDR2 sequences are SNHLY and FYNNEI. V gave up 2 bases and J gave up 7 bases, with 9 bases separating them. CDR3 nucleotides: TGTGCCAGCAGTGAATCAGGGGTCAATTCACCCCTCCACTTT. Residues: CASSESGVNSPLHF.

The sample holds many counts of this clonotype. Written as DNA, the CDR3 is TGTGCCAGCAGCGCAGGGAGTTCCCCCTACAATGAGCAGTTCTTC. Its translation: CASSAGSSPYNEQFF. This chain connects TRBV5-5 to TRBJ2-1; D assignment may be TRBD1 or TRBD2 (5 bases each). V lost 4 bases to trimming and J lost 2 bases, with 13 bases between them. In germline, CDR1 is SGHKS, CDR2 YYEKEE (reference sequence). The CDR3 is made up of 15 amino acids. Together with reference TRBV5-5 and TRBJ2-1, the CDR3 gives the full variable domain: DAGVTQSPTHLIKTRGQQVTLRCSPISGHKSVSWYQQVLGQGPQFIFQYYEKEERGRGNFPDRFSARQFPNYSSELNVNALLLGDSALYLCASSAGSSPYNEQFFGPGTRLTVL.

The chain carries TRBV20-1 and TRBJ2-1; D might be TRBD2 (5 bases). Trimming shortened V by 5 bases and J by 2 bases, and 10 bases separated the two germline ends. The CDR3 covers 13 residues. Germline V gene sequence: CDR1 DFQATT, CDR2 SNEGSKA (reference sequence). In nucleotides, the CDR3 is TGCAGTGCTCCCCCGCGGGCCTACAATGAGCAGTTCTTC. As protein: CSAPPRAYNEQFF.

Details on this clonotype: Germline and junction disagree at one end, which may indicate a read error. The rearrangement joins TRBV27 to TRBJ2-3, with 7 bases fitting TRBD2. This CDR3 has 19 amino acids. CDR1 MNHEY and CDR2 SMNVEV come from the germline V gene (reference sequence). CDR3 residues: CAGSLSGSPRAGWADTQYF. CDR3 sequence (DNA): TGTGCCGGCAGTTTATCCGGGTCCCCAAGAGCGGGATGGGCGGATACGCAGTATTTT.

The chain uses TRBV29-1 and TRBJ1-6; possibly TRBD1 for D (6 bases). Germline-derived CDR1 and CDR2 are SQVTM and ANQGSEA. The CDR3 sequence is 15 residues long. Trimming took off 6 bases at V and 9 bases at J, with 21 bases between the two ends. CDR3 region: CSVATGTNGGSPLHF. CDR3 sequence (DNA): TGCAGCGTAGCAACCGGGACAAACGGGGGTTCACCCCTCCACTTT. Full variable domain (remainder filled in from reference TRBV29-1 and TRBJ1-6): SAVISQKPSRDICQRGTSLTIQCQVDSQVTMMFWYRQQPGQSLTLIATANQGSEATYESGFVIDKFPISRPNLTFSTLTVSNMSPEDSSIYLCSVATGTNGGSPLHFGNGTRLTVT.

This CDR3 is CASSLVAGRRETQYF. CDR3 DNA: TGTGCCAGCAGCTTAGTAGCGGGGCGACGGGAGACCCAGTACTTC. The rearrangement uses TRBV11-2 and TRBJ2-1; TRBD2 agrees at 8 bases. The end of the DNA fits TRBJ2-5 better, so the J call may be wrong. Germline CDR1 is SGHAT and CDR2 is FQNNGV. The CDR3 covers 15 residues.